The clone carrying this T cell receptor (beta chain) was observed at least ten times. The antigen is not known. This sample stems from a study of T-cell reconstitution after alpha-beta-depleted transplantation in children. Study conclusions and caveats: Reports say that about two months after transplant, the alpha-beta T cells came out of several hundred graft clones that had expanded. T-cell numbers and diversity, one year after transplant, stemmed largely from T cells that were newly produced.

Trimming removed 5 bases from V and 0 bases from J, with 11 bases in between. The CDR3 spans 15 residues. The library targeted TCRbeta and was prepared with unique molecular identifiers. MiXCR, applied by TCRdb to the PCR reads, yields one record per CDR3 protein. The repertoire holds 200,000 to 250,000 distinct CDR3 sequences, about a tenth seen once, with roughly 27% in the top ten. This clonotype was sampled from a child under two years old with acute myeloid leukemia, due to receive a stem cell transplant. Here the sequenced sample was PBMCs, taken before TCRalphabeta/CD19-depleted stem cell transplant. The chain couples TRBV12-3 or TRBV12-4 to TRBJ2-4; perhaps D is TRBD1 or TRBD2 (6 bases each). CDR3 in DNA: TGTGCCAGCAGTGAGGGGGGAGTAGCCAAAAACATTCAGTACTTC. Amino acid sequence: CASSEGGVAKNIQYF.